These T cell receptor beta chains were read from a single sample in a study of blood T cell repertoires in COVID-19. Produced via immunoSEQ multiplex PCR; TCRdb's table is partial and in-frame only. The data contain under 300,000 clones, approximately 86% of them singletons. The sequenced sample consisted of peripheral blood. These receptors all come from a woman in her 70s with active or convalescent COVID-19. CDR3s include the opening cysteine and the closing phenylalanine or tryptophan.

v_gene: TRBV6-5
j_gene: TRBJ2-7
CDR3aa: CASSSDNEQYF

v_gene: TRBV7-8
j_gene: TRBJ1-3
CDR3aa: CASSIQGITSGNTIYF

v_gene: TRBV7-9
j_gene: TRBJ1-1
CDR3aa: CASSPGTGGTEAFF

v_gene: TRBV27
j_gene: TRBJ2-4
CDR3aa: CASSSGVPAKNIQYF

v_gene: TRBV6-1
j_gene: TRBJ1-3
CDR3aa: CASSDVSGNTIYF

v_gene: TRBV5-1
j_gene: TRBJ1-2
CDR3aa: CASSTGGTGNYGYTF

v_gene: TRBV6-5
j_gene: TRBJ1-2
CDR3aa: CASSYTTRTHYGYTF

v_gene: TRBV3-1/TRBV3-2
j_gene: TRBJ1-1
CDR3aa: CASSQDPGTSEAFF

v_gene: TRBV10-3
j_gene: TRBJ1-1
CDR3aa: CAISESLFVRRGRGPEAFF

v_gene: TRBV6-1
j_gene: TRBJ2-7
CDR3aa: CASSERGGGLYEQYF

v_gene: TRBV5-4
j_gene: TRBJ1-2
CDR3aa: CASSLRALGGHYGYTF

v_gene: TRBV7-2
j_gene: TRBJ2-3
CDR3aa: CASSPRRGLDTQYF

v_gene: TRBV5-4
j_gene: TRBJ2-7
CDR3aa: CASSLDGYEQYF

v_gene: TRBV5-4
j_gene: TRBJ1-2
CDR3aa: CASSVPGRWYYGYTF

v_gene: TRBV3-1/TRBV3-2
j_gene: TRBJ2-3
CDR3aa: CASSLNSGGFGDTQYF

v_gene: TRBV21-1
j_gene: TRBJ1-5
CDR3aa: CASSKAPRANQPQHF

v_gene: TRBV5-1
j_gene: TRBJ1-6
CDR3aa: CASSLNDNPNSPLHF

v_gene: TRBV6-5
j_gene: TRBJ2-7
CDR3aa: CASIEGTVGYEQYF

v_gene: TRBV24-1
j_gene: TRBJ2-7
CDR3aa: CATSDSNSDHLYEQYF

v_gene: TRBV24-1
j_gene: TRBJ2-6
CDR3aa: CATSFGGSGANVLTF

v_gene: TRBV15
j_gene: TRBJ1-3
CDR3aa: CATRTDSSGNTIYF

v_gene: TRBV4-1
j_gene: TRBJ2-5
CDR3aa: CASSQDPGETQYF

v_gene: TRBV12-3/TRBV12-4
j_gene: TRBJ1-1
CDR3aa: CASSLFSTEAFF

v_gene: TRBV5-6
j_gene: TRBJ1-2
CDR3aa: CASSPGTGALIRGGYTF

v_gene: TRBV4-3
j_gene: TRBJ1-2
CDR3aa: CASSQIGQGLRGYTF